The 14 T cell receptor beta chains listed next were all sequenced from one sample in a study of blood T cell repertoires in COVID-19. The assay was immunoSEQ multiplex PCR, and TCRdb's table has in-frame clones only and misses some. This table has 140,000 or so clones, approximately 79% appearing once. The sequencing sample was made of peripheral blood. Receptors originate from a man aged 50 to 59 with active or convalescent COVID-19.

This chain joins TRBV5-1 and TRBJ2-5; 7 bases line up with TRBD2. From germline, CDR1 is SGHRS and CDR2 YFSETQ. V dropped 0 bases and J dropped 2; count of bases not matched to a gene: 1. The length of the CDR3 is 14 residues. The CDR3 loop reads CASSLEGLQETQYF. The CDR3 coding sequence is TGCGCCAGCAGCTTGGAGGGACTACAAGAGACCCAGTACTTC. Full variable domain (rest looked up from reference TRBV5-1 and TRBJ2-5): KAGVTQTPRYLIKTRGQQVTLSCSPISGHRSVSWYQQTPGQGLQFLFEYFSETQRNKGNFPGRFSGRQFSNSRSEMNVSTLELGDSALYLCASSLEGLQETQYFGPGTRLLVL.

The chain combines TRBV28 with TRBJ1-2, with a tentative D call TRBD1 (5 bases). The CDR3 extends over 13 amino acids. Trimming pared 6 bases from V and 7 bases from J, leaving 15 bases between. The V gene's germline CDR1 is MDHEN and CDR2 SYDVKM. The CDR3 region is CASRGDAGGGYTF. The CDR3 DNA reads TGTGCCAGCAGGGGTGACGCGGGGGGTGGCTACACCTTC.

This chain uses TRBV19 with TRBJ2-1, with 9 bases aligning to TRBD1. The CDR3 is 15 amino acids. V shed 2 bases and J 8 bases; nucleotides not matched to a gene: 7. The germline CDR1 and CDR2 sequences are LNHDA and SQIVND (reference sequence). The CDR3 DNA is TGTGCCAGTAGTATACCCGGGACAGGGAGGGATGAGCAGTTCTTC. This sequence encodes CASSIPGTGRDEQFF.

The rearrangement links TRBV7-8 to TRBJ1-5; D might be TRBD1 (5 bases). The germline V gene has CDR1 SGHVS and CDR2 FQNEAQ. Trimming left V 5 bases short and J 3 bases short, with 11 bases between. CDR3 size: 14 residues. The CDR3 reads CASSKGQINQPQHF. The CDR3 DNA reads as TGTGCCAGCAGCAAGGGGCAGATCAATCAGCCCCAGCATTTT. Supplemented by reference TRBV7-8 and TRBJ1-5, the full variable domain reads GAGVSQSPRYKVAKRGQDVALRCDPISGHVSLFWYQQALGQGPEFLTYFQNEAQLDKSGLPSDRFFAERPEGSVSTLKIQRTQQEDSAVYLCASSKGQINQPQHFGDGTRLSIL.

CDR3 loop: CASSLVRGSGNTIYF. CDR3 sequence (DNA): TGTGCCAGCAGCTTAGTCCGGGGCTCTGGAAACACCATATATTTT. The chain combines TRBV7-2 with TRBJ1-3; D remains unclear. The CDR3 covers 15 residues. The V end was cut by 1 base, the J end by 0 bases, with 7 bases between. Germline V gene lookup returns CDR1 SGHTA and CDR2 FQGNSA. Combining the CDR3 with reference TRBV7-2 and TRBJ1-3 gives the whole variable domain GAGVSQSPSNKVTEKGKDVELRCDPISGHTALYWYRQSLGQGLEFLIYFQGNSAPDKSGLPSDRFSAERTGGSVSTLTIQRTQQEDSAVYLCASSLVRGSGNTIYFGEGSWLTVV.

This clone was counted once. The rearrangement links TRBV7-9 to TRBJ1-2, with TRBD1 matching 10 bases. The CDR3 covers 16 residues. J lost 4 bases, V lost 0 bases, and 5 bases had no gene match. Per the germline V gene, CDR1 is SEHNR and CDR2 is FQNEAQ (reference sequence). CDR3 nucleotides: TGTGCCAGCAGCTTAGCGACAGGGGGCGCGTCCTATGGCTACACCTTC. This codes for CASSLATGGASYGYTF.

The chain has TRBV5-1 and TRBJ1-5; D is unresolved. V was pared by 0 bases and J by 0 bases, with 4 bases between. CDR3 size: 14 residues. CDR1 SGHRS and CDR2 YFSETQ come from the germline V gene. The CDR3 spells CASSLDYSNQPQHF. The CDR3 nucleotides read TGCGCCAGCAGCTTGGATTATAGCAATCAGCCCCAGCATTTT.

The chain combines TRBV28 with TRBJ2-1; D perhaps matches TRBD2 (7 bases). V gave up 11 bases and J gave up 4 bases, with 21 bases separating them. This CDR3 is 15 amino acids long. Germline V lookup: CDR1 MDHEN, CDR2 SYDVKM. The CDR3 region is CAVLRGGGAYNEQFF. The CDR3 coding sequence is TGTGCCGTCCTAAGGGGGGGAGGGGCGTACAATGAGCAGTTCTTC.

CDR3 in amino acids: CATSDSSGTVDNYGYTF. DNA for the CDR3: TGTGCCACCAGTGATTCCTCCGGGACAGTCGACAACTATGGCTACACCTTC. The chain recombines TRBV24-1 with TRBJ1-2; 7 bases align to TRBD1. The CDR3 has 17 amino acids. CDR1 and CDR2 from the germline V gene are KGHDR and SFDVKD. With V trimmed by 2 bases and J by 2 bases, 10 bases remained unmatched.

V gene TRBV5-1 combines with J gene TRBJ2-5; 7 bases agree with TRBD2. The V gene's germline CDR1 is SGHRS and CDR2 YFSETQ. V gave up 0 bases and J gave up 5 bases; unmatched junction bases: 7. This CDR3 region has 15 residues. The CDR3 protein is CASSLGFSGRETQYF. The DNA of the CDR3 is TGCGCCAGCAGCTTGGGGTTTAGCGGGCGGGAGACCCAGTACTTC.

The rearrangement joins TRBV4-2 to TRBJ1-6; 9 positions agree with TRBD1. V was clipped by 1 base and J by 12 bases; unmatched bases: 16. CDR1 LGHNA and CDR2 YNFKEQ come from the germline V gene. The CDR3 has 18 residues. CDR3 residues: CASSQANVVGQGDLPLHF. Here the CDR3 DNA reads TGTGCCAGCAGCCAAGCTAATGTCGTGGGACAGGGAGACCTACCCCTCCACTTT.

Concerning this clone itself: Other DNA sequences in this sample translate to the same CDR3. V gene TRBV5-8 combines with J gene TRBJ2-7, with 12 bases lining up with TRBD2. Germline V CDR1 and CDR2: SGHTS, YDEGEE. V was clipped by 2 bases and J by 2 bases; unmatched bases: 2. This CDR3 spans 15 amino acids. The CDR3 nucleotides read TGTGCCAGCAGCTTTGGACTAGCGGGGACCTACGAGCAGTACTTC. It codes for CASSFGLAGTYEQYF.

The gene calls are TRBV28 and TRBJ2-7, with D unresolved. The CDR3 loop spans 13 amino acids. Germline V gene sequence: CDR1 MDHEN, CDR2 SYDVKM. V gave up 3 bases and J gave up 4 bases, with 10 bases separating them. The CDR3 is CASSFMERYEQYF. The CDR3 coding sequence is TGTGCCAGCAGTTTCATGGAGAGGTACGAGCAGTACTTC.

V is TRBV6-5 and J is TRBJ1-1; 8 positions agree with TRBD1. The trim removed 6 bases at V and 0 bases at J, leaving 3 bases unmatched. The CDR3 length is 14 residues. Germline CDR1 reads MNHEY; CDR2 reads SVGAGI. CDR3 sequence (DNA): TGTGCCAGCAGCCGGACAGGGATGAACACTGAAGCTTTCTTT. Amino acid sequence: CASSRTGMNTEAFF.